Each of the 27 T cell receptor beta chains below was sequenced from the same sample in a study of T cell changes during pregnancy in multiple sclerosis. Method: immunoSEQ multiplex PCR; TCRdb's copy keeps in-frame clones and lacks some. The table has about 51,000 clones, around 94% seen once. Source: CD4+ T cells from peripheral blood mononuclear cells, taken in the second trimester of pregnancy. Every receptor here comes from a female donor with multiple sclerosis, enrolled in a pregnancy study.

This chain joins TRBV9 and TRBJ2-2, with 11 nucleotides matching TRBD1. Trimming cost V 7 bases and J 6 bases; bases outside gene matches: 5. The CDR3 covers 14 residues. CDR1 SGDLS and CDR2 YYNGEE come from the germline V gene. This CDR3 is CASSGQGAAGELFF. The CDR3 DNA follows: TGTGCCAGCTCTGGACAGGGGGCTGCCGGGGAGCTGTTTTTT.

This chain connects TRBV5-1 to TRBJ2-5; 8 bases align to TRBD1. After removal of 2 bases from V and 3 bases from J, the junction contained 6 bases not matched to a gene. Germline assignment: CDR1 SGHRS and CDR2 YFSETQ. CDR3 size: 15 residues. CDR3 bases: TGCGCCAGCAGCTTCAGCAGGGGGCATGAAGAGACCCAGTACTTC. This sequence encodes CASSFSRGHEETQYF.

As to this clone: The junction shows a germline mismatch at one end, possibly a read error. The V gene is TRBV6-1, the J gene TRBJ2-7; TRBD1 is a possible D gene (5 bases). In germline, CDR1 is MNHNS, CDR2 SASEGT. This CDR3 contains 12 residues. In DNA, the CDR3 is TGTGCCAGCAGTGTCTCGACAGAGAGGATGGACTTC. As protein: CASSVSTERMDF.

Only one count was recorded for this clone. The genes are TRBV7-2 and TRBJ1-1; TRBD1 might be the D (6 bases). The CDR3 sequence is 16 residues long. CDR1 and CDR2 (germline): SGHTA, FQGNSA. Trimming took 5 bases from V and 4 from J, leaving 20 bases between them. The CDR3 sequence: CASSRWTGGLGTEAFF. DNA for the CDR3: TGTGCCAGCAGCCGGTGGACGGGGGGCTTGGGCACTGAAGCTTTCTTT.

In this sample, this clone turned up once. The chain is built from TRBV7-6 and TRBJ2-7; 11 bases align to TRBD2. V lost 4 bases and J lost 3; bases outside the gene matches: 8. CDR3 length equals 16 residues. Germline CDR1 SGHVS, CDR2 FNYEAQ. CDR3 protein: CASSSSPGTSGYEQYF. Here the CDR3 DNA reads TGTGCCAGCAGCTCCAGTCCCGGGACTAGCGGCTACGAGCAGTACTTC.

This chain uses TRBV5-8 with TRBJ1-1, with D perhaps TRBD1 (6 bases). The length of the CDR3 is 15 residues. Germline V gives CDR1 SGHTS, CDR2 YDEGEE. Trimming took off 3 bases at V and 4 bases at J, with 16 bases between the two ends. CDR3 sequence (DNA): TGTGCCAGCAGCTGGGAAATACAGGGAGTCACTGAAGCTTTCTTT. Translating it yields CASSWEIQGVTEAFF.

The chain couples TRBV11-1 to TRBJ2-3; no clear D gene. Deletions cut 3 bases from V and 3 bases from J, with 13 bases between. The CDR3 loop spans 15 amino acids. Germline V gene data show CDR1 as SGHAT and CDR2 as FQDESV (reference sequence). The CDR3 region is CASSFGAVATDTQYF. The DNA of the CDR3 is TGTGCCAGCAGCTTCGGCGCGGTGGCGACAGATACGCAGTATTTT.

The V and J genes are TRBV5-1 and TRBJ2-7; maybe TRBD1 (6 bases). Germline-derived CDR1 and CDR2 are SGHRS and YFSETQ. This CDR3 is built from 15 residues. The ends were cut back, 2 bases at V and 2 bases at J, with 14 bases in the middle. The DNA for the CDR3 is TGCGCCAGCAGCTTCCCACAGGGTCGCACCTACGAGCAGTACTTC. Translating gives CASSFPQGRTYEQYF.

The CDR3 sequence is CASRQGGEKLFF. DNA of the CDR3: TGCGCCAGCAGGCAGGGGGGTGAAAAACTGTTTTTT. The V and J genes are TRBV5-1 and TRBJ1-4; 7 nucleotides align to TRBD1. The V and J ends lost 5 bases and 7 bases, in that order; junction bases with no gene match: 2. Germline V gene data show CDR1 as SGHRS and CDR2 as YFSETQ. This CDR3 has 12 residues.

The chain has TRBV5-6 and TRBJ1-2; 8 bases line up with TRBD1. Losses at the gene ends were 4 bases for V and 2 bases for J; bases not matched to a gene: 10. The germline CDR1 and CDR2 sequences are SGHDT and YYEEEE. The CDR3 runs to 16 residues. The CDR3 DNA is TGTGCCAGCAGCGTATTAGACAGGGGCCCAAACTATGGCTACACCTTC. Its protein is CASSVLDRGPNYGYTF.

The chain carries TRBV9 and TRBJ2-5, with D tentatively TRBD2 (7 bases). Trimming stripped 4 bases from V and 5 bases from J, with 15 bases between. Germline V CDR1 and CDR2: SGDLS, YYNGEE. The CDR3 has 14 residues. The CDR3 spells CASSLGLGGETQYF. The CDR3 DNA reads as TGTGCCAGCAGCCTCGGACTAGGGGGGGAGACCCAGTACTTC.

This CDR3 reads CASNGGYSNQPQHF. The CDR3 coding sequence is TGTGCCAGCAACGGGGGATACTCCAATCAGCCCCAGCATTTT. This rearrangement joins TRBV2 to TRBJ1-5; tentative D call: TRBD1 (5 bases). Trimming shortened V by 7 bases and J by 3 bases, and 13 bases separated the two germline ends. CDR3 length: 14 residues. Germline assignment: CDR1 SNHLY and CDR2 FYNNEI.

The chain recombines TRBV6-6 with TRBJ2-2; TRBD2 matches at 7 bases. Trimming at V came to 6 bases and at J to 7 bases, leaving 8 bases not matched to a gene. The CDR3 loop spans 14 amino acids. Germline loops: CDR1 MNHNY, CDR2 SVGAGI (reference sequence). The CDR3 nucleotides are TGTGCCAGCAGACCGGCCGAGCGGGGCGGGGAGCTGTTTTTT. This sequence encodes CASRPAERGGELFF.

The chain employs TRBV30 and TRBJ1-3; the match to TRBD1 covers 7 bases. The V gene end was trimmed by 7 bases and the J gene end by 6 bases; junction bases not matched to a gene: 9. The CDR3 is 13 amino acids. Germline V gene data show CDR1 as GTSNPN and CDR2 as SVGIG (reference sequence). The CDR3 DNA is TGTGCCTACGACAGGGTTTTCTTAAACACCATATATTTT. This sequence encodes CAYDRVFLNTIYF.

The chain combines TRBV18 with TRBJ1-1; D possibly corresponds to TRBD1 (6 bases). The germline V gene has CDR1 KGHSH and CDR2 LQKENI. The CDR3 covers 18 residues. V was clipped by 1 base and J by 4 bases, with 22 bases between them. The CDR3: CASSPRGPVTTWGTEAFF. The CDR3 bases are TGTGCCAGCTCACCACGGGGGCCAGTTACGACGTGGGGCACTGAAGCTTTCTTT.

In this sample, this clone turned up once. CDR3 loop: CASSLGGGAFETQYF. Here the CDR3 DNA reads TGTGCCAGCAGCTTAGGCGGGGGGGCCTTTGAGACCCAGTACTTC. V and J are TRBV7-2 and TRBJ2-5, with 9 bases matching TRBD2. Germline lookup yields CDR1 SGHTA and CDR2 FQGNSA. With V trimmed by 1 base and J by 5 bases, 5 bases remained unmatched. The CDR3 totals 15 residues.

This clone occurred once. The chain uses TRBV20-1 and TRBJ2-5, with D perhaps matching TRBD2 (6 bases). This CDR3 has 11 amino acids. CDR1 is DFQATT and CDR2 is SNEGSKA in the germline V gene (reference sequence). V lost 5 bases, J lost 5 bases, and 9 bases lay in between. The CDR3 loop reads CSAAGMETQYF. CDR3 DNA: TGCAGTGCTGCGGGGATGGAGACCCAGTACTTC.

J is TRBJ2-3 and V is TRBV7-2; 12 nucleotides agree with TRBD2. With V trimmed by 3 bases and J by 1 base, 5 bases remained unmatched. Germline values: CDR1 SGHTA, CDR2 FQGNSA. The CDR3 contains 17 residues. The chain's CDR3 is CASSLASGGAGTDTQYF. The CDR3 DNA reads as TGTGCCAGCAGCTTGGCTAGCGGGGGGGCGGGCACAGATACGCAGTATTTT. The full variable domain, in which reference TRBV7-2 and TRBJ2-3 provide the parts outside the CDR3, is GAGVSQSPSNKVTEKGKDVELRCDPISGHTALYWYRQSLGQGLEFLIYFQGNSAPDKSGLPSDRFSAERTGGSVSTLTIQRTQQEDSAVYLCASSLASGGAGTDTQYFGPGTRLTVL.

V is TRBV9 and J is TRBJ2-3, with 8 bases lining up with TRBD2. Looked up from germline, CDR1 is SGDLS and CDR2 is YYNGEE. V shed 0 bases and J 2 bases; nucleotides not matched to a gene: 5. The CDR3 contains 16 residues. CDR3 residues: CASSVVAGGYTDTQYF. The DNA for the CDR3 is TGTGCCAGCAGCGTAGTGGCGGGGGGTTACACAGATACGCAGTATTTT.

The chain links TRBV4-3 to TRBJ1-2; D might be TRBD1 (5 bases). The V end was cut by 0 bases, the J end by 3 bases, with 17 bases between. CDR1 and CDR2 (germline): LGHNA, YSLEER. This CDR3 contains 17 residues. The CDR3 is CASSQDHFGGLDYGYTF. The CDR3 DNA is TGCGCCAGCAGCCAAGACCACTTCGGGGGGTTGGACTATGGCTACACCTTC.

The CDR3 sequence is CASSLVGDSRAYEQYF. Written as DNA, the CDR3 is TGTGCCAGCAGCTTAGTTGGGGACAGCCGCGCGTACGAGCAGTACTTC. This chain uses TRBV7-2 with TRBJ2-7, with TRBD1 matching over 7 bases. The CDR3 is 16 amino acids. The V segment lost 1 base and the J segment 4 bases; nucleotides outside the gene matches: 10. Germline-derived CDR1 and CDR2 are SGHTA and FQGNSA.

This rearrangement joins TRBV7-2 to TRBJ1-4, with TRBD1 as a possible D gene (5 bases). This CDR3 contains 14 residues. From germline, CDR1 is SGHTA and CDR2 FQGNSA. With 3 bases removed from V and 8 bases from J, the gap between germline ends came to 13 bases. The CDR3, as DNA: TGTGCCAGCAGCTTTAGGCAGGGTCCCGAAAAACTGTTTTTT. The encoded protein is CASSFRQGPEKLFF.

This chain uses TRBV21-1 with TRBJ2-5; the table names TRBD1, a call not compared with the DNA. TRBV21-1 corresponds to a pseudogene. CDR3 size: 14 residues. The CDR3 DNA is TGTGCCAGCAGCAAGGGCAGTGCTGAAGAGACCCAGTACTTC. Its translation is CASSKGSAEETQYF.

Concerning this clone itself: This CDR3 is also generated by other DNA sequences in the sample. The gene calls are TRBV2 and TRBJ1-6; D is uncertain. CDR1 and CDR2 from the germline V gene are SNHLY and FYNNEI. The CDR3 has 13 residues. Trimming shortened V by 5 bases and J by 7 bases, and 9 bases separated the two germline ends. This CDR3 reads CASSSTRNSPLHF. The CDR3 DNA is TGTGCCAGCAGTTCGACCAGGAATTCACCCCTCCACTTT.

This sequence joins TRBV7-9 and TRBJ2-1; D is uncertain. The CDR3 covers 14 residues. The V gene lost 5 bases and the J gene lost 0 bases, with 8 bases spanning the gap. Germline CDR1 and CDR2: SEHNR and FQNEAQ (reference sequence). The CDR3 nucleotides read TGTGCCAGCAGCCCTCGTAGCTCCTACAATGAGCAGTTCTTC. This codes for CASSPRSSYNEQFF.

This chain links TRBV7-9 with TRBJ1-1; D is uncertain. This CDR3 has 13 amino acids. The V end lost 2 bases, the J end lost 4 bases, and 8 bases lay between the germline ends. Looked up from germline, CDR1 is SEHNR and CDR2 is FQNEAQ (reference sequence). DNA of the CDR3: TGTGCCAGCAGCTTACCGACAACCACTGAAGCTTTCTTT. Encoded protein: CASSLPTTTEAFF.

This clone was recorded once. V gene TRBV15 combines with J gene TRBJ2-1; no clear D gene. This CDR3 has 13 amino acids. CDR1 and CDR2 (germline): LNHNV, YYDKDF (reference sequence). V lost 0 bases and J lost 10, with 10 bases in between. DNA for the CDR3: TGTGCCACCAGCAGAGAGGTGACTGGGGAGCAGTTCTTC. Protein: CATSREVTGEQFF.